What follows is one T cell receptor beta chain and its context. The data originate from a study of identical twins. cDNA carried unique molecular identifiers, and a universal primer site was added by template switching. TCRdb re-called the 5' RACE reads with MiXCR, one entry per CDR3 protein. Among 1.5 million to 2 million distinct CDR3 sequences listed, roughly a third were seen once. The origin of this receptor is a newborn girl in good health. The sample taken for sequencing was cord blood.

The CDR3 sequence is CASSVPGLAYNEQFF. For the CDR3, the DNA is TGTGCCAGCAGCGTCCCGGGACTAGCGTACAATGAGCAGTTCTTC. This chain joins TRBV9 and TRBJ2-1, with 10 bases lining up with TRBD2. The CDR3 runs to 15 residues. Germline CDR1 is SGDLS and CDR2 is YYNGEE. V was pared by 2 bases and J by 4 bases, with 3 bases of the junction left unmatched.